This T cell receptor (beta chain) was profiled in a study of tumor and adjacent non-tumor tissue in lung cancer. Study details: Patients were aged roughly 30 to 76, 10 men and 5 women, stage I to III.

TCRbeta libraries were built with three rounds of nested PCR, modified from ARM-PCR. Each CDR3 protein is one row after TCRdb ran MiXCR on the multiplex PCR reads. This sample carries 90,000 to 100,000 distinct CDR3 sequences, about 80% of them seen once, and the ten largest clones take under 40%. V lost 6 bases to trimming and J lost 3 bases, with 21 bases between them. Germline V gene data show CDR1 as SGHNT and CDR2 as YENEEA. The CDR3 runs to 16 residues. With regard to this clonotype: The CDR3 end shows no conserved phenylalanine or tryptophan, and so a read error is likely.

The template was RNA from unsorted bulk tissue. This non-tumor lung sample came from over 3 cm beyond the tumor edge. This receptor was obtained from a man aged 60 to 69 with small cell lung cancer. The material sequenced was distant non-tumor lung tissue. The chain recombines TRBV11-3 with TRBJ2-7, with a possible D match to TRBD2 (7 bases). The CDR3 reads CASSSPEHGGLYEQYL. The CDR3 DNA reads TGTGCCAGCAGTTCGCCTGAACACGGGGGGCTCTACGAGCAGTACCTC.